These 9 T cell receptor beta chains originate from one sample sequenced in a study of blood T cell repertoires in COVID-19 (dated by TCRdb to about 2020). Library method: the immunoSEQ multiplex PCR assay. TCRdb retrieved this table from immuneACCESS and kept in-frame rearrangements only. Not all clones are present; in checked studies, unresolved V genes account for under half, and no reason is known for the remainder. In this sample the table shows 300,000 to 400,000 clones, roughly 84% of which occur a single time. The biggest ten clones account for 1% of the sample. Sequences were obtained from peripheral blood. The source of these receptors is a man aged 50 to 60 with active or convalescent COVID-19.

The chain couples TRBV2 to TRBJ1-6, with D unclear. This CDR3 contains 15 residues. V was cut by 0 bases and J by 7 bases, with 10 bases left in between. CDR1 is SNHLY and CDR2 is FYNNEI in the germline V gene. CDR3 region: CASSEAGVGNSPLHF. For the CDR3, the DNA is TGTGCCAGCAGTGAAGCCGGGGTAGGGAATTCACCCCTCCACTTT. Based on the CDR3 plus reference TRBV2 and TRBJ1-6, the full variable domain is EPEVTQTPSHQVTQMGQEVILRCVPISNHLYFYWYRQILGQKVEFLVSFYNNEISEKSEIFDDQFSVERPDGSNFTLKIRSTKLEDSAMYFCASSEAGVGNSPLHFGNGTRLTVT.

V is TRBV30 and J is TRBJ1-5, with 12 bases aligning to TRBD1. The germline CDR1 and CDR2 sequences are GTSNPN and SVGIG (reference sequence). V was clipped by 5 bases and J by 3 bases; unmatched bases: 5. This CDR3 region has 15 residues. The CDR3 nucleotides are TGTGCCTGGTCCGGGACAGGGGGCCCCAATCAGCCCCAGCATTTT. The encoded protein is CAWSGTGGPNQPQHF.

The V call is TRBV18, the J call TRBJ1-5; 7 bases map to TRBD1. V lost 6 bases to trimming and J lost 6 bases; unmatched junction nucleotides: 5. The germline V gene has CDR1 KGHSH and CDR2 LQKENI. CDR3 length: 13 amino acids. The CDR3 nucleotides are TGTGCCAGCTCTCTTGACAGGGCTCAGCCCCAGCATTTT. Translated, it gives CASSLDRAQPQHF.

This chain uses TRBV2 with TRBJ1-5; D perhaps matches TRBD1 (5 bases). V lost 8 bases to trimming and J lost 0 bases, with 20 bases between them. Per the germline V gene, CDR1 is SNHLY and CDR2 is FYNNEI. This CDR3 is built from 17 residues. In DNA, the CDR3 is TGTGCCAGCCAACTAGGCGGGGCAACTTATAGCAATCAGCCCCAGCATTTT. Translation: CASQLGGATYSNQPQHF.

The chain has TRBV18 and TRBJ1-5, with a possible D match to TRBD1 (5 bases). CDR1 is KGHSH and CDR2 is LQKENI in the germline V gene. Trimming removed 3 bases from V and 1 base from J, with 10 bases in between. The CDR3 has 15 residues. The CDR3 protein is CASSPGTTSNQPQHF. CDR3 coding DNA: TGTGCCAGCTCACCGGGGACTACAAGCAATCAGCCCCAGCATTTT. The variable domain in full, with the rest retrieved from reference TRBV18 and TRBJ1-5, is NAGVMQNPRHLVRRRGQEARLRCSPMKGHSHVYWYRQLPEEGLKFMVYLQKENIIDESGMPKERFSAEFPKEGPSILRIQQVVRGDSAAYFCASSPGTTSNQPQHFGDGTRLSIL.

CDR3 sequence reads: CSVDAGPGTVTDTQYF. The CDR3 DNA is TGCAGCGTTGACGCAGGCCCCGGGACAGTCACAGATACGCAGTATTTT. The chain employs TRBV29-1 and TRBJ2-3; 7 bases line up with TRBD1. CDR1 is SQVTM, CDR2 ANQGSEA, per germline. The CDR3 totals 16 residues. With 3 bases clipped from V and 2 bases from J, the junction kept 11 bases outside the gene matches.

This chain uses TRBV4-2 with TRBJ1-6, with D maybe TRBD1 (6 bases). The CDR3 contains 19 residues. The V end lost 3 bases, the J end lost 2 bases, and 20 bases lay between the germline ends. CDR1 and CDR2 from the germline V gene are LGHNA and YNFKEQ. In nucleotides, the CDR3 is TGTGCCAGCAGCCAGACAGCCCCCCACAGGGCAACCTATAATTCACCCCTCCACTTT. Translation gives CASSQTAPHRATYNSPLHF.

The chain is built from TRBV10-3 and TRBJ2-3, with TRBD2 identical over 12 bases. Trimming cost V 6 bases and J 0 bases; bases outside gene matches: 10. The CDR3 spans 18 residues. In germline, CDR1 is ENHRY, CDR2 SYGVKD. In DNA, the CDR3 is TGTGCCATCAGACGGACTAGCGGGATTTCTTGGAGCACAGATACGCAGTATTTT. Residues: CAIRRTSGISWSTDTQYF.

This chain links TRBV6-2 or TRBV6-3 with TRBJ1-1; D remains unclear. CDR3 length equals 12 residues. Germline loops: CDR1 MNHEY, CDR2 SVGEGT. Trimming removed 2 bases at V and 2 bases at J, with 3 bases between. The chain's CDR3 is CASSYPNTEAFF. CDR3 bases: TGTGCCAGCAGTTACCCAAACACTGAAGCTTTCTTT.